Listed here are 27 T cell receptor beta chains from one sample, sequenced in a study of control samples from healthy donors and cancer patients. Only in-frame clones appear in the TCRdb table, and some are missing; sequencing was by immunoSEQ multiplex PCR. The repertoire holds 75,000 to 95,000 clones, over 75% seen once, with 5.7% in the top ten. Sequenced: blood. Receptors originate from a woman aged 45 to 65 in good health.

The rearrangement uses TRBV19 and TRBJ2-7, with 7 bases lining up with TRBD1. Germline CDR1 LNHDA, CDR2 SQIVND (reference sequence). This CDR3 has 14 amino acids. V was pared by 5 bases and J by 3 bases, with 7 bases of the junction left unmatched. The CDR3 sequence is CASSLRDSLYEQYF. The CDR3 DNA reads TGTGCCAGTAGTCTCCGGGACAGCCTCTACGAGCAGTACTTC. Complete variable domain (other parts from reference TRBV19 and TRBJ2-7): DGGITQSPKYLFRKEGQNVTLSCEQNLNHDAMYWYRQDPGQGLRLIYYSQIVNDFQKGDIAEGYSVSREKKESFPLTVTSAQKNPTAFYLCASSLRDSLYEQYFGPGTRLTVT.

This clone was detected a few times. The rearrangement links TRBV6-6 to TRBJ1-5, with 11 bases aligning to TRBD1. Germline CDR1 and CDR2: MNHNY and SVGAGI (reference sequence). J was trimmed by 6 bases and V by 7 bases; bases with no gene match: 8. The CDR3 covers 15 residues. CDR3 nucleotides: TGTGCCAGCATTACGGGGGACAGGGGGGCTCAGCCCCAGCATTTT. It codes for CASITGDRGAQPQHF.

The chain uses TRBV25-1 and TRBJ1-2; D uncertain. V lost 3 bases to trimming and J lost 9 bases, with 17 bases between them. This CDR3 contains 14 residues. The germline V gene encodes CDR1 MGHDK and CDR2 SYGVNS. The CDR3 region is CASSDGLPGLSYTF. The CDR3, as DNA: TGTGCCAGCAGTGATGGTTTACCGGGTTTGAGCTACACCTTC.

V usage is TRBV12-5 and J usage is TRBJ2-7; D uncertain. Trimming shortened V by 3 bases and J by 4 bases, and 7 bases separated the two germline ends. Germline V gene lookup returns CDR1 LGHNT and CDR2 FRNRAP. This CDR3 is built from 12 residues. In DNA form, the CDR3 reads TGTGCTAGTGGTTTCGACACTTACGAGCAGTACTTC. Translated: CASGFDTYEQYF.

V usage is TRBV5-1 and J usage is TRBJ1-2; 10 nucleotides line up with TRBD1. This CDR3 region has 14 residues. V dropped 7 bases and J dropped 7; count of bases not matched to a gene: 10. CDR1 and CDR2 from the germline V gene are SGHRS and YFSETQ. This chain's CDR3 is CASGETGGLFGYTF. DNA of the CDR3: TGCGCCAGCGGCGAGACAGGGGGCCTTTTTGGCTACACCTTC.

The J gene is TRBJ2-6, the V gene TRBV21-1; whether TRBD1, the table's D call, matches the DNA was not checked. TRBV21-1 is labeled a pseudogene. The CDR3 has 19 residues. CDR3 bases: TGTGCCAGCAGCAGTCGGTCACAGGGGATTTTATTTGGGGCCAACGTCCTGACTTTC. Translation: CASSSRSQGILFGANVLTF.

This chain connects TRBV4-1 to TRBJ1-1; 9 nucleotides agree with TRBD1. From germline, CDR1 is MGHRA and CDR2 YSYEKL. The CDR3 totals 14 residues. The ends lost 5 bases at V and 5 bases at J; junction bases unmatched: 6. CDR3 nucleotide sequence: TGCGCCAGCAGCAAACCGGGACAGGGTACTGAAGCTTTCTTT. Translating gives CASSKPGQGTEAFF.

The chain joins TRBV2 to TRBJ2-3, with D unresolved. Germline CDR1 SNHLY, CDR2 FYNNEI. The CDR3 contains 14 residues. V was trimmed by 10 bases and J by 4 bases, leaving 18 bases between them. The CDR3 nucleotides read TGTGCCACCGCCCTCGGGCAGACCGCAGATACGCAGTATTTT. The encoded protein is CATALGQTADTQYF.

The V gene is TRBV6-5, the J gene TRBJ1-1, with 8 bases fitting TRBD1. The CDR3 extends over 14 amino acids. V shed 5 bases and J 5 bases; nucleotides not matched to a gene: 7. Per the germline V gene, CDR1 is MNHEY and CDR2 is SVGAGI. DNA for the CDR3: TGTGCCAGCAGTCCAGGGGGCCGGGTGACTGAAGCTTTCTTT. Translation gives CASSPGGRVTEAFF.

CDR3 nucleotide sequence: TGTGCCACCAGCAGAGTAGGTCTTGAAAAACTGTTTTTT. Translating gives CATSRVGLEKLFF. This rearrangement joins TRBV15 to TRBJ1-4; no clear D. Trimming left V 1 base short and J 7 bases short, with 7 bases between. The CDR3 runs 13 residues. CDR1 is LNHNV, CDR2 YYDKDF, per germline (reference sequence). Complete variable domain (other parts from reference TRBV15 and TRBJ1-4): DAMVIQNPRYQVTQFGKPVTLSCSQTLNHNVMYWYQQKSSQAPKLLFHYYDKDFNNEADTPDNFQSRRPNTSFCFLDIRSPGLGDTAMYLCATSRVGLEKLFFGSGTQLSVL.

This chain connects TRBV15 to TRBJ2-1, with 8 bases that match TRBD1. In germline, CDR1 is LNHNV, CDR2 YYDKDF (reference sequence). The trim removed 7 bases at V and 9 bases at J, leaving 8 bases unmatched. The length of the CDR3 is 13 residues. The DNA of the CDR3 is TGTGCCACCACCCCCAACAGGGGGACTGAGCAGTTCTTC. Its translation: CATTPNRGTEQFF.

The rearrangement links TRBV25-1 to TRBJ1-1; D perhaps matches TRBD1 (5 bases). The V end lost 5 bases, the J end lost 4 bases, and 8 bases lay between the germline ends. The CDR3 totals 12 residues. Germline V lookup: CDR1 MGHDK, CDR2 SYGVNS. The CDR3 DNA is TGTGCCAGCAGTCTGAGGGGCACTGAAGCTTTCTTT. This translates into CASSLRGTEAFF.

This chain connects TRBV6-5 to TRBJ1-1; 8 positions match TRBD1. CDR3 length: 15 amino acids. Germline V gives CDR1 MNHEY, CDR2 SVGAGI. The J segment lost 11 bases and the V segment lost 7 bases, leaving 18 bases of the junction unmatched. Here the CDR3 DNA reads TGTGCCAGCAATACAGGGGGGGCAAGGATGGTTGGGGCTTTCTTT. Its translation: CASNTGGARMVGAFF.

This clone was observed a few times. The rearrangement links TRBV5-1 to TRBJ2-2, with 7 positions matching TRBD1. Trimming cost V 4 bases and J 5 bases; bases outside gene matches: 8. Germline V gene lookup returns CDR1 SGHRS and CDR2 YFSETQ. The CDR3 is 15 amino acids. The CDR3 DNA reads as TGCGCCAGCAGCAAACGGGACAGCCCGACCGGGGAGCTGTTTTTT. Its protein is CASSKRDSPTGELFF.

This chain connects TRBV3-1 (or the pseudogene TRBV3-2) to TRBJ2-1; D possibly corresponds to TRBD2 (5 bases). The CDR3 extends over 15 amino acids. The V and J ends lost 0 bases and 6 bases respectively, with 12 bases between them. Germline V gene sequence: CDR1 LGHDT, CDR2 YNNKEL (reference sequence). As DNA, the CDR3 is TGTGCCAGCAGCCAAGAAATTTCGAGGGCCAATGAGCAGTTCTTC. Translated: CASSQEISRANEQFF.

The chain links TRBV20-1 to TRBJ2-3, with 7 bases matching TRBD1. Trimming cost V 3 bases and J 10 bases; bases outside gene matches: 7. Germline V gene data show CDR1 as DFQATT and CDR2 as SNEGSKA (reference sequence). The CDR3 is 12 amino acids. The CDR3 loop reads CSASAPGTAQYF. Here the CDR3 DNA reads TGCAGTGCTAGTGCCCCCGGGACAGCGCAGTATTTT.

This chain connects TRBV6-6 to TRBJ1-1, with a weak D call TRBD1 (5 bases). Germline CDR1 is MNHNY and CDR2 is SVGAGI (reference sequence). This CDR3 contains 14 residues. V lost 5 bases, J lost 6 bases, and 16 bases lay in between. The CDR3 protein is CASSTQAGGSEAFF. The CDR3 DNA follows: TGTGCCAGCAGTACCCAGGCGGGGGGATCTGAAGCTTTCTTT.

This clone was observed once. The chain is built from TRBV2 and TRBJ2-3; 10 bases match TRBD1. V shed 10 bases, J shed 4 bases, and the junction held 5 bases outside the gene matches. The CDR3 covers 13 residues. Looked up from germline, CDR1 is SNHLY and CDR2 is FYNNEI. The CDR3, as DNA: TGTGCCAACCGGGACAGGGGTCCAGATACGCAGTATTTT. Its translation: CANRDRGPDTQYF.

The rearrangement joins TRBV3-1 (or the pseudogene TRBV3-2) to TRBJ1-1; 7 nucleotides agree with TRBD1. Germline V gene lookup returns CDR1 LGHDT and CDR2 YNNKEL (reference sequence). The CDR3 has 12 amino acids. With V trimmed by 4 bases and J by 6 bases, 2 bases remained unmatched. This chain's CDR3 is CASSRGTAEAFF. The CDR3 DNA follows: TGTGCCAGCAGCCGGGGGACAGCTGAAGCTTTCTTT.

Here the CDR3 DNA reads TGCGCCAGCAGCTCATCGGGACAGGTTAACACTGAAGCTTTCTTT. Translation: CASSSSGQVNTEAFF. The genes are TRBV5-1 and TRBJ1-1; 8 positions match TRBD1. In germline, CDR1 is SGHRS, CDR2 YFSETQ. CDR3 length: 15 amino acids. Unmatched junction bases numbered 6, after V lost 3 bases and J lost 2 bases.

The chain's CDR3 is CATSDSREPLEKLFF. The CDR3 nucleotides are TGTGCCACCAGTGACTCCAGGGAGCCGCTTGAAAAACTGTTTTTT. The rearrangement links TRBV24-1 to TRBJ1-4, with a weak D call TRBD1 (5 bases). Germline assignment: CDR1 KGHDR and CDR2 SFDVKD. This CDR3 region has 15 residues. Trimming removed 4 bases at V and 7 bases at J, with 15 bases between.

V is TRBV6-1 and J is TRBJ2-1; tentative D call: TRBD1 (5 bases). Germline CDR1 and CDR2: MNHNS and SASEGT. V gave up 2 bases and J gave up 8 bases, with 19 bases separating them. CDR3 length: 16 residues. The CDR3: CASSEPDSPRRHEQFF. CDR3 nucleotide sequence: TGTGCCAGCAGTGAACCCGACAGCCCGCGACGGCATGAGCAGTTCTTC.

The chain carries TRBV12-3 or TRBV12-4 and TRBJ1-1; the D is unclear. V was cut by 3 bases and J by 1 base, with 6 bases left in between. CDR3 length: 13 amino acids. The CDR3 sequence is CASSLRENTEAFF. The DNA of the CDR3 is TGTGCCAGCAGTTTGAGGGAGAACACTGAAGCTTTCTTT.

This clone appeared a few times. The chain combines TRBV7-9 with TRBJ1-1; weak D call: TRBD1 (6 bases). Germline assignment: CDR1 SEHNR and CDR2 FQNEAQ (reference sequence). V was shortened by 1 base and J by 7 bases, with 7 bases between the two germline ends. The CDR3 covers 12 residues. CDR3: CASSLGRGEAFF. In DNA, the CDR3 is TGTGCCAGCAGCTTAGGCAGGGGTGAAGCTTTCTTT. Full variable domain (remainder filled in from reference TRBV7-9 and TRBJ1-1): DTGVSQNPRHKITKRGQNVTFRCDPISEHNRLYWYRQTLGQGPEFLTYFQNEAQLEKSRLLSDRFSAERPKGSFSTLEIQRTEQGDSAMYLCASSLGRGEAFFGQGTRLTVV.

This clone was picked up one time. This chain uses TRBV27 with TRBJ2-7; no clear D. CDR1 and CDR2 from the germline V gene are MNHEY and SMNVEV (reference sequence). Trimming left V 0 bases short and J 2 bases short, with 11 bases between. The CDR3 has 15 amino acids. CDR3 sequence reads: CASSLSPRGAYEQYF. In DNA form, the CDR3 reads TGTGCCAGCAGTTTATCGCCGCGTGGTGCCTACGAGCAGTACTTC.

V usage is TRBV9 and J usage is TRBJ1-5; D is ambiguous. CDR1 and CDR2 from the germline V gene are SGDLS and YYNGEE. CDR3 length: 15 amino acids. Deletions cut 0 bases from V and 0 bases from J, with 7 bases between. Here the CDR3 reads CASSVGGNSNQPQHF. CDR3 DNA sequence: TGTGCCAGCAGCGTAGGGGGAAATAGCAATCAGCCCCAGCATTTT. Complete variable domain (other parts from reference TRBV9 and TRBJ1-5): DSGVTQTPKHLITATGQRVTLRCSPRSGDLSVYWYQQSLDQGLQFLIQYYNGEERAKGNILERFSAQQFPDLHSELNLSSLELGDSALYFCASSVGGNSNQPQHFGDGTRLSIL.

The rearrangement uses TRBV18 and TRBJ2-4, with D perhaps matching TRBD1 (6 bases). The CDR3 is made up of 15 amino acids. The V end lost 3 bases, the J end lost 6 bases, and 15 bases lay between the germline ends. The germline V gene encodes CDR1 KGHSH and CDR2 LQKENI. The CDR3 loop is CASSPGGGRINIQYF. CDR3 nucleotide sequence: TGTGCCAGCTCACCTGGGGGCGGTCGTATAAACATTCAGTACTTC.